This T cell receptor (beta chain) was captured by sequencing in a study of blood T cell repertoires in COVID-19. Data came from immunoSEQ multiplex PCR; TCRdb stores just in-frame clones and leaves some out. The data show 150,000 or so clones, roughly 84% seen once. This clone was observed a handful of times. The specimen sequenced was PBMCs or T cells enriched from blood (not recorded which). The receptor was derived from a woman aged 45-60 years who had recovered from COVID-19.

CDR3 bases: TGTGCCAGCAGCACCCGGGACAGGGGGTTCAATCAGCCCCAGCATTTT. It translates to CASSTRDRGFNQPQHF. The chain links TRBV7-8 to TRBJ1-5; 11 bases are a match to TRBD1. Germline V gene sequence: CDR1 SGHVS, CDR2 FQNEAQ. There are 16 residues in the CDR3. J gave up 3 bases and V 5 bases, and 6 bases lay outside the gene matches.